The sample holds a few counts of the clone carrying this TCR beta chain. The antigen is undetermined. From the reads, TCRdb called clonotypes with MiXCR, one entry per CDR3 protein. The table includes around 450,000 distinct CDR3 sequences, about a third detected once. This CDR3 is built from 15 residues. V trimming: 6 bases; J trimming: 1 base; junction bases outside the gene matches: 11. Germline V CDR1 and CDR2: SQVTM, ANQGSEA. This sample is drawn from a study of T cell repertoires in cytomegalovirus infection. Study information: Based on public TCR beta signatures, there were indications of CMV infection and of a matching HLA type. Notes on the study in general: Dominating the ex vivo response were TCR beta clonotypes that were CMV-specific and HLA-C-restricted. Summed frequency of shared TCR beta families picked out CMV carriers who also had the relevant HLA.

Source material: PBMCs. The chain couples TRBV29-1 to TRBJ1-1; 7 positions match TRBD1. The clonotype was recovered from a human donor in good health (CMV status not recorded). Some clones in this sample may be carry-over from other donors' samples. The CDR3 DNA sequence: TGCAGCGTGGATGGGACAGCCTTGAAGAACACTGAAGCTTTCTTT. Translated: CSVDGTALKNTEAFF.